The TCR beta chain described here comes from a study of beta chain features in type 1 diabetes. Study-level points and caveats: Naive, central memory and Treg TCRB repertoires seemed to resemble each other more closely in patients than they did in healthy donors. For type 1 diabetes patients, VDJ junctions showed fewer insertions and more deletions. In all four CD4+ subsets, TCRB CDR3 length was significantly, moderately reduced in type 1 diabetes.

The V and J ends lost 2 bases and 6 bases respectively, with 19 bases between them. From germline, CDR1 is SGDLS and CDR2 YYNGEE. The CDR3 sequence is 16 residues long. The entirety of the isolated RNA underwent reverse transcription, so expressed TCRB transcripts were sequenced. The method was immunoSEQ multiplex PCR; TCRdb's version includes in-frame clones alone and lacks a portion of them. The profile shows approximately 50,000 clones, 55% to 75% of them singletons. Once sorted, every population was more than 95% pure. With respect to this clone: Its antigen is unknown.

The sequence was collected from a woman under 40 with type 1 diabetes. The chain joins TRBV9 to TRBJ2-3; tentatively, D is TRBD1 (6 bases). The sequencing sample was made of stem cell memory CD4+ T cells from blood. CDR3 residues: CASSVDSQGYTDTQYF. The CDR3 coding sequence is TGTGCCAGCAGCGTCGACTCACAGGGATACACGGATACGCAGTATTTT.